The clone carrying this TCR beta chain qualifies as medium-sized. No antigen is known for it. cDNA was made from approximately 0.55 ug RNA using alpha and beta constant primers. Alpha and beta chain libraries were made separately by chain-specific third strand synthesis with multiplexing indices. Using its own MiXCR run on the 5' RACE reads, TCRdb lists one record per CDR3 protein. The table includes under 20,000 distinct CDR3 sequences, 9.4% detected once. The data are from a study of HIV-infected patients and healthy controls. General study results and limits: HIV-infected patients and controls differed significantly in mean usage of eight alpha and eight beta V genes.

This CDR3 has 16 residues. V lost 0 bases and J lost 1; bases outside the gene matches: 3. Germline-derived CDR1 and CDR2 are SGHVS and FNYEAQ. All unsorted peripheral T cells were captured because whole blood was used without fractionation. This chain uses TRBV7-6 with TRBJ2-4; 7 positions agree with TRBD2. The receptor was derived from an adult in good health. The sample taken for sequencing was blood. CDR3 coding DNA: TGTGCCAGCAGCTTAGCCCGGACTAGTGCCAAAAACATTCAGTACTTC. Amino acids: CASSLARTSAKNIQYF.